The clone carrying this TCR beta chain was recorded at least ten times. Antigen unknown. It was with unique molecular identifiers that the TCRbeta library was prepared. One entry per CDR3 protein, called by TCRdb with MiXCR from the PCR reads. This table holds 610,000 or so distinct CDR3 sequences, 20% to 30% found once. This entry is derived from a study of T-cell reconstitution after alpha-beta-depleted transplantation in children. Overall study results and limits: At the one-year point after transplant, T-cell counts and TCRbeta diversity were found to come mostly from T cells that had been newly produced.

Germline CDR1 is MGHDK and CDR2 is SYGVNS. The CDR3 length is 13 residues. Trimming at V came to 5 bases and at J to 5 bases, leaving 4 bases not matched to a gene. The TCR comes from a boy under two years old with Wiskott-Aldrich syndrome, due to receive a stem cell transplant. Specimen: PBMCs, collected before TCRalphabeta/CD19-depleted stem cell transplant. The V gene is TRBV25-1, the J gene TRBJ2-5, with 8 bases matching TRBD2. DNA of the CDR3: TGTGCCAGCAGTAGCGGGAGTTGGGAGACCCAGTACTTC. Encoded protein: CASSSGSWETQYF.